The 23 T cell receptor beta chains given below trace back to one sample, sequenced in a study of cytomegalovirus exposure and HLA in healthy donors. PCR employed 60 Vbeta and 13 Jbeta primers. Sequencing used immunoSEQ multiplex PCR; TCRdb keeps in-frame clones, though not all of them. The sample shows a few hundred thousand clones, over 75% of them seen only once. Sequencing input: PBMCs. These receptors all stem from a girl aged 2 to 10 in good health and CMV-seronegative.

The chain is built from TRBV5-6 and TRBJ2-7, with a weak D call TRBD2 (5 bases). There are 13 residues in the CDR3. With 4 bases removed from V and 5 bases from J, the gap between germline ends came to 13 bases. CDR1 is SGHDT and CDR2 is YYEEEE in the germline V gene. The CDR3 DNA is TGTGCCAGCAGCCTAGCCTTGGTCGACGAGCAGTACTTC. It codes for CASSLALVDEQYF.

This chain joins TRBV6-5 and TRBJ2-2; weak D call: TRBD1 (5 bases). V lost 4 bases to trimming and J lost 4 bases, with 13 bases between them. The V gene's germline CDR1 is MNHEY and CDR2 SVGAGI. The CDR3 extends over 15 amino acids. CDR3: CASSWSQGRTGELFF. In DNA, the CDR3 is TGTGCCAGCAGTTGGTCCCAGGGCCGCACCGGGGAGCTGTTTTTT.

This clone showed up just a few times. The chain carries TRBV29-1 and TRBJ1-3; no definite D call. V gave up 7 bases and J gave up 2 bases, with 12 bases separating them. The CDR3 length is 13 residues. The germline V gene encodes CDR1 SQVTM and CDR2 ANQGSEA. CDR3 nucleotides: TGCAGCGCTTCAGCGGGAACTGGAAACACCATATATTTT. Protein product: CSASAGTGNTIYF.

The chain links TRBV19 to TRBJ1-5; the D is unclear. Trimming cost V 4 bases and J 6 bases, with 40 bases left between them. Germline CDR1 LNHDA, CDR2 SQIVND (reference sequence). This CDR3 region has 23 residues. The CDR3 DNA sequence: TGTGCCAGTAGTAAAGGAGCGGGTAAGTCAGGAGAATCAATCAGTTTGTTCGGTCAGCCCCAGCATTTT. The encoded protein is CASSKGAGKSGESISLFGQPQHF.

As to this clone: An end of the junction differs from the germline gene, which may be a read error. The J gene is TRBJ2-1, the V gene TRBV27, with D possibly being TRBD2 (5 bases). The germline CDR1 and CDR2 sequences are MNHEY and SMNVEV (reference sequence). The CDR3 consists of 13 residues. CDR3 sequence (DNA): TGTGCCAGCAGTTTATCGGTCCGGGAAGCGGTGCTCTTC. This sequence encodes CASSLSVREAVLF.

The chain combines TRBV14 with TRBJ1-1, with D perhaps TRBD1 (6 bases). V was cut by 5 bases and J by 4 bases, with 11 bases left in between. CDR3 size: 13 residues. Germline values: CDR1 SGHDN, CDR2 FVKESK. The CDR3 nucleotides read TGTGCCAGCAGCTCCGGACAGTTCACTGAAGCTTTCTTT. This translates into CASSSGQFTEAFF.

This rearrangement joins TRBV18 to TRBJ1-1; possible D gene TRBD1, 5 bases. This CDR3 region has 15 residues. The germline V and J ends were trimmed by 3 bases and 1 base, with 12 bases remaining between them. CDR1 and CDR2 from the germline V gene are KGHSH and LQKENI. CDR3 protein: CASSPQGWGNTEAFF. CDR3 in DNA: TGTGCCAGCTCACCCCAGGGATGGGGGAACACTGAAGCTTTCTTT.

The J gene is TRBJ1-5, the V gene TRBV27; 7 bases fit TRBD1. Unmatched junction bases numbered 2, after V lost 2 bases and J lost 1 base. Germline CDR1 reads MNHEY; CDR2 reads SMNVEV (reference sequence). This CDR3 has 15 residues. CDR3 bases: TGTGCCAGCAGTTTAGAGGGGGCGAGCAATCAGCCCCAGCATTTT. It codes for CASSLEGASNQPQHF.

CDR3 amino acids: CASSSPGQGIQPQHF. The CDR3 DNA is TGTGCCAGCAGCTCACCGGGACAGGGTATACAGCCCCAGCATTTT. The chain combines TRBV7-9 with TRBJ1-5; 9 nucleotides match TRBD1. The junction had 8 bases not matched to a gene; V was cut back by 4 bases and J by 7 bases. Germline CDR1 is SEHNR and CDR2 is FQNEAQ (reference sequence). This CDR3 is built from 15 residues. The whole variable domain, remainder taken from reference TRBV7-9 and TRBJ1-5, is DTGVSQNPRHKITKRGQNVTFRCDPISEHNRLYWYRQTLGQGPEFLTYFQNEAQLEKSRLLSDRFSAERPKGSFSTLEIQRTEQGDSAMYLCASSSPGQGIQPQHFGDGTRLSIL.

The chain employs TRBV10-3 and TRBJ2-5; a weak D match, TRBD2 (5 bases). This CDR3 has 13 amino acids. Per germline, CDR1 ENHRY and CDR2 SYGVKD. Trimming took off 8 bases at V and 1 base at J, with 11 bases between the two ends. CDR3 sequence (DNA): TGTGCCATCGGGGAGCTCCTCCAAGAGACCCAGTACTTC. Its protein is CAIGELLQETQYF.

The chain links TRBV5-6 to TRBJ2-7; a possible D gene is TRBD2 (6 bases). V lost 2 bases, J lost 3 bases, and 15 bases lay in between. The CDR3 runs 15 residues. The germline V gene encodes CDR1 SGHDT and CDR2 YYEEEE. The CDR3 sequence is CASSFGGNGNYEQYF. The CDR3 DNA follows: TGTGCCAGCAGCTTTGGAGGGAACGGCAACTACGAGCAGTACTTC.

The genes are TRBV4-1 and TRBJ1-1, with 7 positions matching TRBD1. The CDR3 runs to 15 residues. Unmatched junction bases numbered 11, after V lost 3 bases and J lost 7 bases. Germline-derived CDR1 and CDR2 are MGHRA and YSYEKL. The CDR3 nucleotides are TGCGCCAGCAGCCACCTCTTGAACCGGGACAGTGAAGCTTTCTTT. Translation: CASSHLLNRDSEAFF.

V usage is TRBV15 and J usage is TRBJ1-4; 9 bases map to TRBD1. The CDR3 has 14 residues. Germline assignment: CDR1 LNHNV and CDR2 YYDKDF (reference sequence). Germline trimming cut 5 bases from V and 8 bases from J; bases unmatched to any gene: 6. CDR3 sequence: CATSRDREKEKLFF. CDR3 nucleotide sequence: TGTGCCACCAGCCGGGACAGGGAAAAGGAAAAACTGTTTTTT. Full variable domain (outside the CDR3, taken from reference TRBV15 and TRBJ1-4): DAMVIQNPRYQVTQFGKPVTLSCSQTLNHNVMYWYQQKSSQAPKLLFHYYDKDFNNEADTPDNFQSRRPNTSFCFLDIRSPGLGDTAMYLCATSRDREKEKLFFGSGTQLSVL.

V and J are TRBV19 and TRBJ1-5; the match to TRBD1 covers 7 bases. V gave up 2 bases and J gave up 6 bases; unmatched junction bases: 10. In germline, CDR1 is LNHDA, CDR2 SQIVND (reference sequence). The CDR3 is 16 amino acids. Written as DNA, the CDR3 is TGTGCCAGTAGTATAAGGTCCGGACAGGTTGGTCAGCCCCAGCATTTT. Residues: CASSIRSGQVGQPQHF.

V gene TRBV4-1 combines with J gene TRBJ2-7; 14 bases map to TRBD2. The trim removed 4 bases at V and 4 bases at J, leaving 6 bases unmatched. The CDR3 extends over 16 amino acids. Germline V CDR1 and CDR2: MGHRA, YSYEKL. The CDR3 reads CASSPSGTSGSYEQYF. The CDR3 nucleotides are TGCGCCAGCAGCCCCTCAGGGACTAGCGGGAGTTACGAGCAGTACTTC.

This clone was seen a handful of times. V is TRBV6-4 and J is TRBJ2-6; no definite D call. The CDR3 contains 15 residues. Germline V CDR1 and CDR2: MRHNA, SNTAGT. Trimming took off 3 bases at V and 0 bases at J, with 6 bases between the two ends. The DNA of the CDR3 is TGTGCCAGCAGTGAACTCCACTCTGGGGCCAACGTCCTGACTTTC. Translated: CASSELHSGANVLTF.

The chain uses TRBV27 and TRBJ2-5, with a possible D match to TRBD1 (5 bases). The better agreement between TRBJ2-7 and the DNA end casts doubt on the J call. CDR3 length equals 16 residues. The germline CDR1 and CDR2 sequences are MNHEY and SMNVEV (reference sequence). Here the CDR3 DNA reads TGTGCCAGCAGGGAAACAGGCTTTTCCCCCTCCTACGAGCAGTACTTC. It codes for CASRETGFSPSYEQYF.

The chain uses TRBV29-1 and TRBJ1-2; unclear D gene. The CDR3 contains 12 residues. Germline V lookup: CDR1 SQVTM, CDR2 ANQGSEA. The ends were cut back, 0 bases at V and 9 bases at J, with 11 bases in the middle. Here the CDR3 DNA reads TGCAGCGTTGAAGAGGACGGGATGAGCTACACCTTC. Its protein product is CSVEEDGMSYTF. Full variable domain (remainder filled in from reference TRBV29-1 and TRBJ1-2): SAVISQKPSRDICQRGTSLTIQCQVDSQVTMMFWYRQQPGQSLTLIATANQGSEATYESGFVIDKFPISRPNLTFSTLTVSNMSPEDSSIYLCSVEEDGMSYTFGSGTRLTVV.

The chain carries TRBV7-8 and TRBJ1-3, with 7 nucleotides matching TRBD1. CDR1 and CDR2 (germline): SGHVS, FQNEAQ. V lost 1 base to trimming and J lost 0 bases; unmatched junction nucleotides: 6. This CDR3 spans 17 amino acids. This CDR3 is CASSLVRGQSSGNTIYF. The CDR3 DNA is TGTGCCAGCAGCTTAGTTAGGGGACAGAGCTCTGGAAACACCATATATTTT.

As for this clone: This sample includes further DNA sequences coding for the same CDR3. The CDR3 protein is CASSISGGAYEQYF. CDR3 in DNA: TGTGCCAGTAGTATTAGCGGGGGAGCCTACGAGCAGTACTTC. The V gene is TRBV19, the J gene TRBJ2-7; TRBD2 agrees at 9 bases. The CDR3 is made up of 14 amino acids. Germline CDR1 is LNHDA and CDR2 is SQIVND (reference sequence). V lost 3 bases to trimming and J lost 2 bases; unmatched junction nucleotides: 2.

This chain connects TRBV2 to TRBJ1-1; D possibly corresponds to TRBD1 (5 bases). Trimming pared 4 bases from V and 4 bases from J, leaving 13 bases between. CDR1 is SNHLY, CDR2 FYNNEI, per germline. This CDR3 is 14 amino acids long. CDR3 DNA sequence: TGTGCCAGCAGTGGTCAGGGTCAAATCACTGAAGCTTTCTTT. It codes for CASSGQGQITEAFF.

The rearrangement links TRBV21-1 to TRBJ2-1; the table's D call, TRBD1, was not checked against the DNA. TRBV21-1 is given as a pseudogene. The CDR3 spans 16 residues. This chain's CDR3 is CASSSQDRESYNEQFF. For the CDR3, the DNA is TGTGCCAGCAGCTCACAGGACAGGGAATCCTACAATGAGCAGTTCTTC.

The chain combines TRBV6-1 with TRBJ2-1, with 9 bases matching TRBD2. Germline CDR1 reads MNHNS; CDR2 reads SASEGT. The trim removed 3 bases at V and 9 bases at J, leaving 6 bases unmatched. The CDR3 length is 14 residues. For the CDR3, the DNA is TGTGCCAGCAGTGATGCCGGGACTAGCTTTGAGCAGTTCTTC. Translated: CASSDAGTSFEQFF.